The following is a TCR beta chain sequence with its context. The record originates from a study of blood T cells in healthy people across ages. The CDR3 is 14 amino acids. CDR1 and CDR2 from the germline V gene are MNHEY and SMNVEV (reference sequence). V dropped 3 bases and J dropped 2; count of bases not matched to a gene: 3. Together with a sample-barcoded 5' primer, a J-beta primer mix was included in a second PCR lasting roughly 6 to 12 cycles. Every cDNA molecule bore a tag from a template-switch adaptor containing 12 random nucleotides. TCRdb reanalysed the 5' RACE reads using MiXCR and keeps one entry per CDR3 protein. The sample holds hundreds of thousands of distinct CDR3 sequences, less than 35% seen once.

The specimen was blood. The clonotype comes from a woman aged 80 or older in good health. V usage is TRBV27 and J usage is TRBJ2-7; TRBD2 matches at 8 bases. Written as DNA, the CDR3 is TGTGCCAGCAGTTTTCGCGGGAGGCCCTACGAGCAGTACTTC. Translating it yields CASSFRGRPYEQYF.